This T cell receptor beta chain came from a study of cytomegalovirus exposure and HLA in healthy donors (dated by TCRdb to 2015 to 2018). With respect to the entire study: An earlier analysis of approximately 640 of the donors reported roughly 270 Gb of sequence data and 100 million to 140 million unique TCR beta sequences from roughly 200 million T cells. A later genetic analysis took genome-wide SNP genotypes for about 55% of the 666 donors and used that subset as a discovery cohort. The T cell repertoires of about 700 subjects were profiled by immunosequencing and related to cytomegalovirus serostatus. In the later analysis, no new phenotypic data were used to find candidate immune exposures; instead, reliance was placed on TCR beta sequences and their occurrence across donors. The study combined high-throughput TCR immunosequencing, statistical association of individual TCRs with disease status, and machine learning to predict cytomegalovirus infection status. The number of typed donors differed by locus: about 629-630 for A, B, C, DRB1 and DQB1; about 520 for DQA1; roughly 600 for DPA1; and about 450 for DPB1. Of the 350 to 450 genotyped donors, approximately 82% fell in the genetic ancestry cluster associated with self-reported Caucasian donors. Every repertoire in the discovery cohort had been generated on one and the same sequencing platform. To decide whether each TCR beta V gene segment behaved as functional or pseudogenic, an earlier analysis of some 600 of the donors relied on high-throughput TCR beta sequencing. The aim of the study was to test whether cataloging public T cell receptors could identify signatures of past pathogen exposure. Along with the 666-subject first cohort, a separate validation cohort of roughly 110 different subjects was used. Donor age, sex, ethnicity and CMV serostatus were compiled together with the repertoire data. Among about 370 genotyped donors of the cohort, an average of around 220,000 unique TCR beta nucleotide sequences was sequenced per donor, of which about 18% were non-productive. Both class I and class II loci were covered by HLA typing, at four-digit resolution. Roughly 5 DR-DQ haplotypes were handled as single units for association and clustering, since linkage in the cohort was strong. Approximately 300 gigabases of sequencing data and 75 million to 85 million unique TCR sequences made up an early release that covered under 750 HLA-typed donors. A later analysis re-analyzed previously published TCR beta repertoires from 600 to 850 donors and added high-resolution HLA genotyping to study TCR occurrence patterns.

Receptor amplification or capture employed the immunoSEQ multiplex PCR assay. The multiplex PCR relied on a mix of 60 forward primers for TCR Vbeta segments and 13 reverse primers for TCR Jbeta segments. The CDR3 region of rearranged TCR beta genes was amplified from genomic DNA with a multiplex PCR assay. On the Illumina HiSeq System, the amplified TCR beta libraries were sequenced as 87-base-pair reads. As for the authors' bioinformatics: In a later analysis, tens of millions of unique TCR beta chains were counted across the 500 to 850 repertoires, and around 11 million of these chains were shared by at least two donors. Raw reads were error-corrected and collapsed into unique sequences by a nearest-neighbor algorithm in which closely related sequences were merged to remove PCR and sequencing errors. To assign V, D and J gene segments, CDR3 sequences were aligned to IMGT reference sequences. For a sequence to be retained, a match of at least six nucleotides to both a V gene segment and a J gene segment was required. Rearrangements were called productive when the CDR3 lacked stop codons and stayed in frame with V and J; all others were non-productive. Following IMGT convention, CDR3 was defined as the stretch from the second conserved V-encoded cysteine to the conserved J-encoded phenylalanine. In an earlier analysis of some 550 of the donors, sequences lacking an unambiguous match to a single V gene segment were excluded. In an earlier analysis of 500 to 750 of the donors, V segments were called functional above 56.7% productive rearrangements and were called segregating when the between-donor standard deviation exceeded 5%. A statistical classification framework was built to diagnose cytomegalovirus status from the catalog of TCR beta chain sequences. V and J gene assignment, in a later analysis, came from comparing TCR nucleotide sequences with IMGT/GENE-DB human TR gene sequences. In a later analysis, CDR3 sequences and most-parsimonious VDJ recombination scenarios were assigned using the TCRdist pipeline. In a later analysis, each TCR beta chain was defined by its CDR3 amino acid sequence together with its V-gene family, and reads without a unique V-gene family were excluded. To address suspected cross-contamination and a sequencing artifact, a later analysis removed roughly 640 highly shared, low-generation-probability nucleotide sequences. In a later analysis, a clonal expansion index for each public chain was calculated from normalized within-repertoire ranks of inferred template counts. In a later analysis, generation probabilities were computed with a VDJ recombination model fitted to out-of-frame rearrangements, and the resulting probabilities were checked against IGoR. Hypergeometric tests were used in a later analysis to score TCR-TCR, TCR-HLA and TCR-CMV co-occurrence, with a repertoire-size bias correction applied to the TCR pairs. A later analysis estimated false discovery rates by permuting HLA or CMV assignments 20 times. A later analysis grouped co-occurring TCRs with DBSCAN, adding TCRdist sequence similarity when clustering within HLA-allele-positive subsets. Co-occurrence clustering excluded repertoires with fewer than 30,000 or more than 120,000 public chains, plus five with anomalous nucleotide sharing. Imported from immuneACCESS, the table was reduced by TCRdb to in-frame sequences with V and J called. These copies leave out some clones; in studies compared against another copy, an unresolved V gene accounts for under half, and the cause of the remainder is not known. V and J calls and clone size follow that table, whereas D and trimming were derived from the DNA. In this sample the table shows over 200,000 clones, around 80% of which occur a single time. The ten largest account for 2.5% to 3% of the sample.

Looking up the germline V gene yields CDR1 SGDLS and CDR2 YYNGEE. From V the trimming removes 0 bases and from J it removes 6 bases, while the gene matches leave 5 bases of the junction unaccounted for. Spanning cysteine to phenylalanine, the CDR3 consists of 14 amino acids. The DNA shown is the 42-base CDR3, in frame from base 1. Regarding this clone: Its antigen is currently not known. Base qualities are missing; no much larger clone stands one base away.

On the study overall, not on this receptor specifically: A later analysis reported that several top co-occurrence clusters appeared linked to parvovirus B19, influenza, CMV and Epstein-Barr virus. The sequencing pipeline was judged likely to have produced a cluster of highly shared sequence variants as a technical artifact. Because counts were too low, some 17 rarely observed V segments, including chromosome 9 orphons, were left out of the earlier analysis of some 640 of the donors. Correlated functional status among segregating V segments might reflect linkage disequilibrium, but an unknown experimental factor could not be ruled out. In a later analysis, most CMV-associated TCR beta chains were found to appear HLA-restricted, with HLA associations seemingly driven largely by CMV exposure. A further reported finding was that TCR beta sequences accurately predicted the HLA-A and HLA-B alleles for most subjects in the first cohort. In an earlier analysis of around 600 of the donors, most TCR beta V segments were observed in productive rearrangements about 87% or about 30% of the time, broadly matching IMGT annotations. Presence/absence analyses assumed roughly uniform sequencing depth across donors, an assumption that may not hold. Immune exposure information for the cohort was limited to CMV serostatus. The authors suggested that the approach could potentially be extended to other disease states and immunological phenotypes. Because some donors lacked HLA typing at each locus, the association tests relied only on the typed subset. Cytomegalovirus status was reported to be diagnosed by the classifier with high specificity and sensitivity in both the original and validation cohorts. Compared with equally common non-associated chains, HLA-associated TCR beta chains in a later analysis were more clonally expanded and had lower generation probabilities. In vitro tests confirmed that three of the cytomegalovirus-associated TCR beta chains recognize cytomegalovirus antigens. An association between a missense DCLRE1C variant and V-gene and J-gene trimming of TCR beta chains was found in a later genetic analysis and replicated in an independent cohort. Assigning TCR associations to individual alleles was difficult when HLA alleles, especially DR and DQ, strongly co-occurred. At a false discovery rate of 0.05, a later analysis linked 16,000 or so TCR beta sequences to specific HLA alleles. A later analysis found that TCR association rates varied across HLA loci, with DRB1 alleles showing the most associated TCRs and HLA-C alleles the fewest. The cohort was sequenced for TCR beta chains only, and without alpha or paired-chain data the features that could be detected were limited. A total of roughly 160 TCR beta chains were listed by the study as associated with cytomegalovirus. A later genetic analysis reported fewer N-insertions in productive TCRs among donors in an Asian-associated ancestry cluster than the roughly 670-donor mean. While some public TCRs were present in many individuals, most TCR sequences turned up only very rarely across donors. Because the 87-base-pair reads could not distinguish some IMGT-functional V segments, including TRBV6-2 and TRBV6-3, those segments were excluded.

In total, more than 500 healthy bone marrow donors made up the cohort. At the time of sampling, every cohort member was nominally healthy, though immune exposures that went unrecorded were likely present. The donor was CMV seropositive and belonged to the group of 250 to 300 seropositive cohort members. A peripheral blood sample was provided by each donor, and peripheral blood mononuclear cells were used for TCR beta sequencing. The Qiagen DNeasy Blood Extraction Kit was used to extract genomic DNA from the blood cell samples. The chain uses TRBV9 and TRBJ1-1; TRBD1 matches 7 bases in the middle. The source of this sequence is a woman in her fifties or sixties in good health and CMV-seropositive. The sample consisted of PBMCs. Here is the DNA: TGTGCCAGCAGCGTAGGTGACAGGGTCTCTGAAGCTTTCTTT. It specifies CASSVGDRVSEAFF.